The clone carrying this TCR beta chain was counted between two and nine times. TCRdb passed the RT-PCR reads through MiXCR, listing each CDR3 protein once. Counted here are approximately 720,000 distinct CDR3 sequences, approximately 15% occurring once; the ten biggest clones make up about 3.6%. V was trimmed by 6 bases and J by 7 bases, leaving 6 bases between them. The length of the CDR3 is 10 residues. The germline V gene has CDR1 MDHEN and CDR2 SYDVKM. V gene TRBV28 combines with J gene TRBJ2-5; D gene uncertain. This clonotype was sampled from a female donor in good health, serving as a healthy control. The sample comprised memory CD4+ T cells from blood. In nucleotides, the CDR3 is TGTGCCAGCAGGGATACGACCCAGTACTTC. Its protein product is CASRDTTQYF. The whole variable domain, filled in from reference TRBV28 and TRBJ2-5, reads DVKVTQSSRYLVKRTGEKVFLECVQDMDHENMFWYRQDPGLGLRLIYFSYDVKMKEKGDIPEGYSVSREKKERFSLILESASTNQTSMYLCASRDTTQYFGPGTRLLVL.